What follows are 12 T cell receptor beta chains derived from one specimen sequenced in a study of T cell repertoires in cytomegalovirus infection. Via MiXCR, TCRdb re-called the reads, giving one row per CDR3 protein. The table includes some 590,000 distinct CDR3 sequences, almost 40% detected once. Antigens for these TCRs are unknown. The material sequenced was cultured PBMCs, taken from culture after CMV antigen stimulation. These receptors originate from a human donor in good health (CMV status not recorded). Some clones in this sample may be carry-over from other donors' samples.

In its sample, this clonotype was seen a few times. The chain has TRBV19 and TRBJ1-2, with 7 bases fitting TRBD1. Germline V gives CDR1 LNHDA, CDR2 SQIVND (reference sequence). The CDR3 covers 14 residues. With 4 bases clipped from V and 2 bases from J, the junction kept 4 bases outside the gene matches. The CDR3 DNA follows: TGTGCCAGTAGTACCTGGGACAGAAACTATGGCTACACCTTC. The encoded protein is CASSTWDRNYGYTF.

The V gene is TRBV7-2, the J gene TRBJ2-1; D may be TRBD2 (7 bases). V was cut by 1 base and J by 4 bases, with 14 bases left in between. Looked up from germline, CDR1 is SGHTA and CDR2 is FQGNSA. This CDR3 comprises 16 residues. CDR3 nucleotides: TGTGCCAGCAGCTTAGTGGGGGGGGCCATGTACAATGAGCAGTTCTTC. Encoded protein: CASSLVGGAMYNEQFF.

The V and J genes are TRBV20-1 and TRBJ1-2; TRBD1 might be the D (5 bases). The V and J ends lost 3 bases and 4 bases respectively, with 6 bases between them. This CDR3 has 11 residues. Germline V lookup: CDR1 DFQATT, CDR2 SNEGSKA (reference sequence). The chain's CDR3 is CSASQGYGYTF. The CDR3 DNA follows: TGCAGTGCTAGTCAGGGCTATGGCTACACCTTC.

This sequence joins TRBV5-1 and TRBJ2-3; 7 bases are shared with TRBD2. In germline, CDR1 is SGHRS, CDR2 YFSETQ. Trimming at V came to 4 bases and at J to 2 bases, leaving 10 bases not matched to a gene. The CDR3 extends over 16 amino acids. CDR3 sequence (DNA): TGCGCCAGCAGCCCTTGGGCCAGCGGGGACACAGATACGCAGTATTTT. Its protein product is CASSPWASGDTDTQYF.

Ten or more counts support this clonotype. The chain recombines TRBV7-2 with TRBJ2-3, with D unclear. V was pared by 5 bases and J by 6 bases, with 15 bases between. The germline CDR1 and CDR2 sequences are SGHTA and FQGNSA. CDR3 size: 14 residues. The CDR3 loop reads CASSPLAHMDTQYF. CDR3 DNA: TGTGCCAGCAGCCCCCTGGCCCACATGGATACGCAGTATTTT. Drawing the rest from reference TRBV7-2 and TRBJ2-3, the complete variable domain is GAGVSQSPSNKVTEKGKDVELRCDPISGHTALYWYRQSLGQGLEFLIYFQGNSAPDKSGLPSDRFSAERTGGSVSTLTIQRTQQEDSAVYLCASSPLAHMDTQYFGPGTRLTVL.

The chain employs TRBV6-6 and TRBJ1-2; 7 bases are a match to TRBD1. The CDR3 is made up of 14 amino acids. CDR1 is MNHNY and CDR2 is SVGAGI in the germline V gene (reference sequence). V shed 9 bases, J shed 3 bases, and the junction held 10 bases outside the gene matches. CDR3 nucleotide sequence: TGTGCCAGTACTTCAACAGGGGTATACTATGGCTACACCTTC. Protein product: CASTSTGVYYGYTF.

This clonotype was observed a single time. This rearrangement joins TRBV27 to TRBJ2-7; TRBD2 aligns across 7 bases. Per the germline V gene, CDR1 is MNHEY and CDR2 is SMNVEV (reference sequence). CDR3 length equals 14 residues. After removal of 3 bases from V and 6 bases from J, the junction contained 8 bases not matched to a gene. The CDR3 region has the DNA TGTGCCAGCAGTTTTAGCGGGCCACATCGCGAGCAGTACTTC. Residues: CASSFSGPHREQYF.

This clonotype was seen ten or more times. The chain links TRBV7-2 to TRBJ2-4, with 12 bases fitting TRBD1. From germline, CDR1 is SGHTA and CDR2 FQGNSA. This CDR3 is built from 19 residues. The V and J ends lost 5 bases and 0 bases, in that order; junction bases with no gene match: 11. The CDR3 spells CASSPISGQGARAKNIQYF. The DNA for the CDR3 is TGTGCCAGCAGCCCTATTTCGGGACAGGGGGCCCGAGCCAAAAACATTCAGTACTTC.

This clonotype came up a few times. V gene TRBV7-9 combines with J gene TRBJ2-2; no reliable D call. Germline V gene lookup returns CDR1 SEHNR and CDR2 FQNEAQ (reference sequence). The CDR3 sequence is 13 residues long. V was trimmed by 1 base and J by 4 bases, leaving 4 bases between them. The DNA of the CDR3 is TGTGCCAGCAGCTTAGAGAGCACCGGGGAGCTGTTTTTT. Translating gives CASSLESTGELFF.

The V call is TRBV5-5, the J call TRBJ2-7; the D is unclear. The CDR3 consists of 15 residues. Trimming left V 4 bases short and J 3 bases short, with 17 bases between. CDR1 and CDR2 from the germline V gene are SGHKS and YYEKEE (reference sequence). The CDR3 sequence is CASSPVGSAYYEQYF. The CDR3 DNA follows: TGTGCCAGCAGCCCCGTAGGGTCGGCGTACTACGAGCAGTACTTC.

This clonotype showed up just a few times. The CDR3 reads CASSPRTGPSNQPQHF. For the CDR3, the DNA is TGTGCCAGCAGTCCTAGGACAGGGCCTAGCAATCAGCCCCAGCATTTT. The gene calls are TRBV7-2 and TRBJ1-5; 8 bases fit TRBD1. The germline V gene has CDR1 SGHTA and CDR2 FQGNSA. The CDR3 length is 16 residues. The ends lost 6 bases at V and 0 bases at J; junction bases unmatched: 7. Variable domain in full (rest from reference TRBV7-2 and TRBJ1-5): GAGVSQSPSNKVTEKGKDVELRCDPISGHTALYWYRQSLGQGLEFLIYFQGNSAPDKSGLPSDRFSAERTGGSVSTLTIQRTQQEDSAVYLCASSPRTGPSNQPQHFGDGTRLSIL.

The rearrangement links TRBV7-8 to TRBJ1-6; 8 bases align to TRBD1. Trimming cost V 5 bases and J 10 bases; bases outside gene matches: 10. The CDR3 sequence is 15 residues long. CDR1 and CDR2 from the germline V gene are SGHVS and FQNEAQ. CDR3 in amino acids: CASSLRGQARSPLHF. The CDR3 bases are TGTGCCAGCAGCCTCCGGGGACAGGCTCGATCACCCCTCCACTTT.